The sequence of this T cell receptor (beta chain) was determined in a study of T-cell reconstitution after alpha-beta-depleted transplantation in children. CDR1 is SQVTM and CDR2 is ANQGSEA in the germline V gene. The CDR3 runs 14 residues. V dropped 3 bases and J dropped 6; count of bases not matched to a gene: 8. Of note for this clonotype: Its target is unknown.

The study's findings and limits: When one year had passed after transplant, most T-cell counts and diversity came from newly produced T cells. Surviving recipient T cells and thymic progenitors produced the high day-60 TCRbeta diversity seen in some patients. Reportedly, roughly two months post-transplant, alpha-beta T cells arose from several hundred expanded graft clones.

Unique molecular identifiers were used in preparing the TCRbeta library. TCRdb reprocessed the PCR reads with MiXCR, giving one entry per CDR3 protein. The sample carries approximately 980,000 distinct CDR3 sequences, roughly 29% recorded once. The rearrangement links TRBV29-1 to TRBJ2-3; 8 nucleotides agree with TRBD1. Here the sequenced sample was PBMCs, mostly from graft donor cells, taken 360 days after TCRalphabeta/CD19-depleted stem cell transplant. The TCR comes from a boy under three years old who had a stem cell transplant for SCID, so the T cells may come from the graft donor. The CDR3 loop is CSVEGQVERDTQYF. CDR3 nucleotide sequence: TGCAGCGTTGAGGGACAGGTTGAGAGGGATACGCAGTATTTT.